This TCR beta chain was recorded in a study of shared clonotypes between healthy human individuals. Profiling relied on immunoSEQ multiplex PCR, and the TCRdb table lists in-frame clones only, not all of them. The sample lists 2 million to 3 million clones; over 85% were seen once. The V gene's germline CDR1 is DFQATT and CDR2 SNEGSKA (reference sequence). Between the trimmed V and J ends, which lost 5 bases and 13 bases, there was a span of 14 bases. CDR3 length equals 11 residues. J is TRBJ1-4 and V is TRBV20-1; D call uncertain. This TCR derives from a man between 18 and 35 years old in good health. Some clones in this sample may be carry-over from other donors' samples. Material: naive CD4+ T cells from PBMCs. Subset defined: CD45RA+ positively selected. The CDR3 DNA reads TGCAGTGCTCCTTTGGGCAACGTACTGTTTTTT. It specifies CSAPLGNVLFF.